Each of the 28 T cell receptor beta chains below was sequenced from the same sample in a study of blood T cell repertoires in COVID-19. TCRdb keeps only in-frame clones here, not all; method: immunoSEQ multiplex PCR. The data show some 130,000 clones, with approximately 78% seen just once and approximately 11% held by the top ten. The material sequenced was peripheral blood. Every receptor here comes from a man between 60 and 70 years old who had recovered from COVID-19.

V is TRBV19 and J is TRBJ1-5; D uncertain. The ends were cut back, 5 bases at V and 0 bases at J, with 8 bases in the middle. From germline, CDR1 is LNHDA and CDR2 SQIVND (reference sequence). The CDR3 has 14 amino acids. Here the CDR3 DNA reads TGTGCCAGTAGTGGGCAGTTTAGCAATCAGCCCCAGCATTTT. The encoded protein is CASSGQFSNQPQHF.

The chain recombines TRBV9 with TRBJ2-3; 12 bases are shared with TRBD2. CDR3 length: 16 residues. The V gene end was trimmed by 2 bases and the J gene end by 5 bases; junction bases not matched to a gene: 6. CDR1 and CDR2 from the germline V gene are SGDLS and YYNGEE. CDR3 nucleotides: TGTGCCAGCAGCGTCGGACTAGCGGGGAGGAGAGATACGCAGTATTTT. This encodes CASSVGLAGRRDTQYF. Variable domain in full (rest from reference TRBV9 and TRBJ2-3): DSGVTQTPKHLITATGQRVTLRCSPRSGDLSVYWYQQSLDQGLQFLIQYYNGEERAKGNILERFSAQQFPDLHSELNLSSLELGDSALYFCASSVGLAGRRDTQYFGPGTRLTVL.

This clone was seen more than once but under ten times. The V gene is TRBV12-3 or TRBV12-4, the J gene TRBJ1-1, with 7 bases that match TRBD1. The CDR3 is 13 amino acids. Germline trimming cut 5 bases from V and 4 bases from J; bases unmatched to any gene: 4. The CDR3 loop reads CASSQNRGTEAFF. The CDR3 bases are TGTGCCAGCAGTCAAAACAGGGGCACTGAAGCTTTCTTT.

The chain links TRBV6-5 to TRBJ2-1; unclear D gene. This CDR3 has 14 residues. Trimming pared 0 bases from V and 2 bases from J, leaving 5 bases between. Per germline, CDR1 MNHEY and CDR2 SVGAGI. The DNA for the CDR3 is TGTGCCAGCAGTTACTCCCAAACCTACAATGAGCAGTTCTTC. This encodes CASSYSQTYNEQFF.

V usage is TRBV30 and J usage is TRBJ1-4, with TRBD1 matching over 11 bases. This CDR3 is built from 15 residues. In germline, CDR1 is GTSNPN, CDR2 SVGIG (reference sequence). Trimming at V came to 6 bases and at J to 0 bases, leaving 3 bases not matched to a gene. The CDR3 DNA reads TGTGCCTGCCGGACAGGGGGCACAACTAATGAAAAACTGTTTTTT. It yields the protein CACRTGGTTNEKLFF.

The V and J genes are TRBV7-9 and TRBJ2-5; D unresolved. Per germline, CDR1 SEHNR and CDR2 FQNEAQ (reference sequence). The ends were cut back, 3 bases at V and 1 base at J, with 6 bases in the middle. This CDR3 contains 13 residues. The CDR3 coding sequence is TGTGCCAGCAGCTTTTCGGGCCAAGAGACCCAGTACTTC. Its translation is CASSFSGQETQYF.

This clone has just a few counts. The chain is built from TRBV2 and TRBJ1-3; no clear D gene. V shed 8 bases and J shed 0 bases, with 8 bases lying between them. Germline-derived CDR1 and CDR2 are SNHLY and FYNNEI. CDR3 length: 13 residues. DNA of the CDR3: TGTGCCAGCTTGACTGACTCTGGAAACACCATATATTTT. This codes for CASLTDSGNTIYF.

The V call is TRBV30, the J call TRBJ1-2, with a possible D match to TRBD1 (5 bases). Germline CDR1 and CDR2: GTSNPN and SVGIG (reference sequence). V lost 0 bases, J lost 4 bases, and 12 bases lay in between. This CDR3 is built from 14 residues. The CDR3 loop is CAWSVRGRAYGYTF. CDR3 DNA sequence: TGTGCCTGGAGTGTAAGGGGCAGGGCCTATGGCTACACCTTC.

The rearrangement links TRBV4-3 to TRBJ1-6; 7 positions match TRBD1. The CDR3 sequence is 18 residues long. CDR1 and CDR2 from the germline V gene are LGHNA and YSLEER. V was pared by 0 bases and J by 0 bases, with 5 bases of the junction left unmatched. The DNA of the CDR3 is TGCGCCAGCAGCCAAGAGGGGGCAGGGGGCTCCTATAATTCACCCCTCCACTTT. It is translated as CASSQEGAGGSYNSPLHF.

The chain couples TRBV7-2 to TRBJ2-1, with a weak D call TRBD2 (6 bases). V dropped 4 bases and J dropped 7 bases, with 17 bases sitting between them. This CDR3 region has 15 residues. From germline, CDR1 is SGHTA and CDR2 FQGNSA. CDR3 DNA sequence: TGTGCCAGCAGCTCTCGGGCGGGAAGCCAAAATGAGCAGTTCTTC. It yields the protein CASSSRAGSQNEQFF.

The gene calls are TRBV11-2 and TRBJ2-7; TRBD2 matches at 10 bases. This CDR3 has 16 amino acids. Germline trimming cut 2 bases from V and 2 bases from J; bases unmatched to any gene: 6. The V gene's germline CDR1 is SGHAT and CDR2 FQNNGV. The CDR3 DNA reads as TGTGCCAGCAGCTTATCTAGCGGGAGTTCACCCTACGAGCAGTACTTC. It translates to CASSLSSGSSPYEQYF.

This chain's CDR3 is CATSVKEQNTDTQYF. CDR3 nucleotides: TGTGCCACCAGTGTCAAAGAACAGAACACAGATACGCAGTATTTT. The chain has TRBV24-1 and TRBJ2-3; D is undetermined. Between the trimmed V and J ends, which lost 5 bases and 2 bases, there was a span of 13 bases. This CDR3 has 15 amino acids. From germline, CDR1 is KGHDR and CDR2 SFDVKD.

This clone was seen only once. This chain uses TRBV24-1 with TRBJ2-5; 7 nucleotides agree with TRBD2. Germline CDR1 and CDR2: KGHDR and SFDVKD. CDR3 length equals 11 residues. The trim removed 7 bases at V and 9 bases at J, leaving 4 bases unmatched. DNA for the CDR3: TGTGCCACCAGCCACCGGGAGGCCCAGTACTTC. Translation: CATSHREAQYF.

Here the CDR3 DNA reads TGTGCCACCAGCAGAGGGGGGCAGATGAACACTGAAGCTTTCTTT. Translated: CATSRGGQMNTEAFF. The chain combines TRBV15 with TRBJ1-1, with D possibly TRBD1 on 6 matching bases. V lost 1 base and J lost 0, with 9 bases in between. Per germline, CDR1 LNHNV and CDR2 YYDKDF (reference sequence). The CDR3 spans 15 residues. The entire variable domain, with the rest obtained from reference TRBV15 and TRBJ1-1, is as follows: DAMVIQNPRYQVTQFGKPVTLSCSQTLNHNVMYWYQQKSSQAPKLLFHYYDKDFNNEADTPDNFQSRRPNTSFCFLDIRSPGLGDTAMYLCATSRGGQMNTEAFFGQGTRLTVV.

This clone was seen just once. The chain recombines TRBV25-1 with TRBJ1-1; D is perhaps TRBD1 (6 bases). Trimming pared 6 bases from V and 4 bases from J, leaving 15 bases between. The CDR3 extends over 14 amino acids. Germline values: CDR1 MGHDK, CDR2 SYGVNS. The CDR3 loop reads CASRQTGAGTEAFF. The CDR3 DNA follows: TGTGCCAGCAGGCAGACAGGTGCGGGCACTGAAGCTTTCTTT.

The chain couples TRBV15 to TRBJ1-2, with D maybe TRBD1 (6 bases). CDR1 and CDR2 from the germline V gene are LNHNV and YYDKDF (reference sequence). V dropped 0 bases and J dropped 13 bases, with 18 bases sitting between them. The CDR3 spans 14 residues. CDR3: CATSRDNRVGVITF. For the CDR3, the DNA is TGTGCCACCAGCAGAGATAACAGGGTGGGTGTCATCACCTTC.

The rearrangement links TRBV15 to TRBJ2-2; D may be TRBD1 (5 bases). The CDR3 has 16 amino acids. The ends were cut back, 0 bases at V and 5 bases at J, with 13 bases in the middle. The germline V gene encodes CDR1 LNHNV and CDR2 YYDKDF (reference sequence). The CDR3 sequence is CATSREGQGPTGELFF. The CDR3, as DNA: TGTGCCACCAGCAGAGAGGGGCAGGGTCCGACCGGGGAGCTGTTTTTT.

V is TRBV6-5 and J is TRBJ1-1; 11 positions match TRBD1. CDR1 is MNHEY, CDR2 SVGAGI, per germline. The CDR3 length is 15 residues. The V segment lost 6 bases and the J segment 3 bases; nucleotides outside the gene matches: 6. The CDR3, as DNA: TGTGCCAGCAGACCCCGGACAGGGGGCTACACTGAAGCTTTCTTT. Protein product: CASRPRTGGYTEAFF.

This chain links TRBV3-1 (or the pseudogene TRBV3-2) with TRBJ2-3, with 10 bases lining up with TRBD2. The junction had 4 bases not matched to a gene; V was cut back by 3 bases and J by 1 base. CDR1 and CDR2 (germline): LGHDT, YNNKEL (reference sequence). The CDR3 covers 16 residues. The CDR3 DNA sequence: TGTGCCAGCAGCCAGGCCAGCGGGGGGGGCACAGATACGCAGTATTTT. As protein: CASSQASGGGTDTQYF.

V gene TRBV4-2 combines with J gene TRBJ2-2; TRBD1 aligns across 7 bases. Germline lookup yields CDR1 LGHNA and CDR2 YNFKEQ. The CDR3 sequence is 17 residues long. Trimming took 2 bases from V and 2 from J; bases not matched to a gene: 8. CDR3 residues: CASSQKAQGVNTGELFF. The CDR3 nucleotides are TGTGCCAGCAGCCAAAAAGCTCAGGGGGTTAACACCGGGGAGCTGTTTTTT.

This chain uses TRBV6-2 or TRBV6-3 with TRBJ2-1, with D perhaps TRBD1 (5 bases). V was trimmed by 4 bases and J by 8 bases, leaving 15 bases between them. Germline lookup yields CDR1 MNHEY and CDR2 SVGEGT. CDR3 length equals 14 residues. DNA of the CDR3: TGTGCCAGCAGTTTCGAGGCAGGGTTCGATGAGCAGTTCTTC. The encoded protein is CASSFEAGFDEQFF.

CDR3 nucleotide sequence: TGTGCCAGCAGTGAAAGGTTCGGGAGGGAGTCAATAGTTTCAGGGAATACGCAGTATTTT. Amino acid sequence: CASSERFGRESIVSGNTQYF. The chain is built from TRBV6-1 and TRBJ2-3, with 8 bases that match TRBD2. This CDR3 spans 20 amino acids. Per the germline V gene, CDR1 is MNHNS and CDR2 is SASEGT. Trimming removed 2 bases from V and 7 bases from J; junction bases left unmatched: 23.

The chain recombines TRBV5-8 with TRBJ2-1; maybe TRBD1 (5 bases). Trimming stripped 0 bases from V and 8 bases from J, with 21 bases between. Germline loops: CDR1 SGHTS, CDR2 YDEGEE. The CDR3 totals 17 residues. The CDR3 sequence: CASSLDVGARLGYEQFF. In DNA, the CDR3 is TGTGCCAGCAGCTTGGATGTTGGGGCCCGGTTGGGCTATGAGCAGTTCTTC.

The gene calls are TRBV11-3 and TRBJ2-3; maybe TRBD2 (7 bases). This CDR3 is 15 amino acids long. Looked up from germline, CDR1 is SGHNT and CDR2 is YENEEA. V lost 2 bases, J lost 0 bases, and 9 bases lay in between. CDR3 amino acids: CASSLSGTSTDTQYF. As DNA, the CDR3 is TGTGCCAGCAGCTTAAGCGGGACAAGCACAGATACGCAGTATTTT.

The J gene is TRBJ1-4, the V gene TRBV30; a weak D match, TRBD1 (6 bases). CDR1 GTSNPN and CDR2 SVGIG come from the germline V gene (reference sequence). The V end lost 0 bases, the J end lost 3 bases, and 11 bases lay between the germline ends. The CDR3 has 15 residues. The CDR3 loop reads CAWSVRAGANEKLFF. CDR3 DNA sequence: TGTGCCTGGAGTGTACGGGCAGGGGCTAATGAAAAACTGTTTTTT.

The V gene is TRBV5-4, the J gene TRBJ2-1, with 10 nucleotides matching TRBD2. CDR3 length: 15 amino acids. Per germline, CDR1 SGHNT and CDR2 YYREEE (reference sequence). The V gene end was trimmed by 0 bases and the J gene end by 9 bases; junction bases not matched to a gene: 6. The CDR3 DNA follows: TGTGCCAGCAGCTTGGGTACTAGCGGGATCGTTGAGCAGTTCTTC. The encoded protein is CASSLGTSGIVEQFF.

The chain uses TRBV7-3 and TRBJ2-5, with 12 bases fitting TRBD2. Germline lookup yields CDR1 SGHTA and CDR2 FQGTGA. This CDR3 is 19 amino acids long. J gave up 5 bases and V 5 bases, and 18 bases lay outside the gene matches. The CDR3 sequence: CASSPKGLASGGARETQYF. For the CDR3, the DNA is TGTGCCAGCAGCCCAAAAGGGTTGGCTAGCGGGGGGGCCCGGGAGACCCAGTACTTC.

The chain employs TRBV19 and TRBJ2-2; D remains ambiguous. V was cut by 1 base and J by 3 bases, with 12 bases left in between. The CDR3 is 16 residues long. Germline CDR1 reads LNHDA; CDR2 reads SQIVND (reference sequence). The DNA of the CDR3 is TGTGCCAGTAGTATAGTCGGCAGGCCGTACACCGGGGAGCTGTTTTTT. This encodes CASSIVGRPYTGELFF.